This T cell receptor beta chain appears in the sequencing data of a study of cytomegalovirus exposure and HLA in healthy donors. Overall study: A prior analysis found fewer than 120 million unique TCR beta sequences from approximately 190 million T cells.

Amplification used 60 Vbeta primers and 13 Jbeta primers. Generated by immunoSEQ multiplex PCR, the TCRdb table keeps only in-frame clones and is missing some. The data contain a few hundred thousand clones, 65% to 80% of them singletons. This CDR3 region has 14 residues. Germline V gene data show CDR1 as SGHTA and CDR2 as FQGNSA. The V gene lost 1 base and the J gene lost 5 bases, with 11 bases spanning the gap. V and J are TRBV7-2 and TRBJ1-2; no clear D gene. The material sequenced was PBMCs. The source of this sequence is a girl aged 2 to 10 in good health and CMV-seronegative. The CDR3 nucleotides are TGTGCCAGCAGCTTAGAAGCGAGCGCTTATGGCTACACCTTC. Amino acids: CASSLEASAYGYTF.